These 22 T cell receptor beta chains were sequenced from one sample in a study of radiotherapy plus CTLA-4 blockade in lung cancer. The data were produced by immunoSEQ multiplex PCR, yet TCRdb's version contains in-frame clones alone and is incomplete. The sample includes about 51,000 clones, 65% to 85% of them seen just once. The sequencing used peripheral blood, collected from a patient treated with radiotherapy plus ipilimumab. The receptor source for this set is a human donor with non-small cell lung cancer whose response to radiotherapy plus ipilimumab could not be evaluated.

V and J are TRBV7-9 and TRBJ1-6, with a tentative D call TRBD1 (5 bases). This CDR3 spans 14 amino acids. The V and J ends lost 8 bases and 0 bases respectively, with 8 bases between them. Germline CDR1 is SEHNR and CDR2 is FQNEAQ (reference sequence). DNA for the CDR3: TGTGCCAGCCGCACAGGCTCCTATAATTCACCCCTCCACTTT. Translation gives CASRTGSYNSPLHF.

The chain recombines TRBV6-6 with TRBJ2-7; weak D call: TRBD2 (6 bases). Germline V gives CDR1 MNHNY, CDR2 SVGAGI (reference sequence). The CDR3 covers 13 residues. Trimming left V 4 bases short and J 4 bases short, with 11 bases between. The DNA for the CDR3 is TGTGCCAGCAGTTTTATGGGGGGTTACGAGCAGTACTTC. Translation: CASSFMGGYEQYF.

This clone was recorded a few times. The chain employs TRBV30 and TRBJ2-5; TRBD1 aligns across 7 bases. The length of the CDR3 is 13 residues. V dropped 2 bases and J dropped 4; count of bases not matched to a gene: 4. Germline V gene sequence: CDR1 GTSNPN, CDR2 SVGIG (reference sequence). The CDR3 bases are TGTGCCTGGAGTAGGGGGCAGGTAGAGACCCAGTACTTC. Residues: CAWSRGQVETQYF.

The chain is built from TRBV27 and TRBJ2-3; 8 nucleotides line up with TRBD2. The CDR3 is 16 amino acids. V dropped 6 bases and J dropped 6; count of bases not matched to a gene: 14. Germline CDR1 MNHEY, CDR2 SMNVEV (reference sequence). In DNA form, the CDR3 reads TGTGCCAGCAGCACCTGGGGCGGGGGGATTACGGATACGCAGTATTTT. Translated: CASSTWGGGITDTQYF.

CDR3 DNA: TGTGCCAGCAGCCCTGGACAGGGAGGAGAGACCCAGTACTTC. It yields the protein CASSPGQGGETQYF. The chain links TRBV7-8 to TRBJ2-5; 8 bases fit TRBD1. Germline V lookup: CDR1 SGHVS, CDR2 FQNEAQ. The V gene end was trimmed by 5 bases and the J gene end by 4 bases; junction bases not matched to a gene: 6. The length of the CDR3 is 14 residues.

This clone was seen a few times. The chain carries TRBV7-9 and TRBJ2-1; 8 bases are a match to TRBD2. Germline V lookup: CDR1 SEHNR, CDR2 FQNEAQ (reference sequence). Trimming removed 3 bases from V and 4 bases from J; junction bases left unmatched: 8. The CDR3 length is 16 residues. The CDR3 region has the DNA TGTGCCAGCAGCTTCGGGTGGCGGGGGGAATACAATGAGCAGTTCTTC. Translated, it gives CASSFGWRGEYNEQFF.

The genes are TRBV11-2 and TRBJ1-2; 7 bases align to TRBD1. There are 15 residues in the CDR3. Per germline, CDR1 SGHAT and CDR2 FQNNGV. J was trimmed by 3 bases and V by 5 bases; bases with no gene match: 9. The CDR3 region is CASSPGQAWDYGYTF. The CDR3 DNA sequence: TGTGCCAGCAGCCCCGGACAGGCTTGGGACTATGGCTACACCTTC.

The V call is TRBV19, the J call TRBJ1-1, with 9 bases that match TRBD1. The J segment lost 3 bases and the V segment lost 6 bases, leaving 11 bases of the junction unmatched. The CDR3 covers 16 residues. In germline, CDR1 is LNHDA, CDR2 SQIVND (reference sequence). The CDR3 loop reads CASRAGTGFRDTEAFF. CDR3 DNA sequence: TGTGCCAGTAGAGCCGGGACAGGGTTTCGAGACACTGAAGCTTTCTTT.

The chain uses TRBV5-1 and TRBJ2-3; the match to TRBD1 covers 7 bases. Trimming at V came to 0 bases and at J to 2 bases, leaving 3 bases not matched to a gene. Germline lookup yields CDR1 SGHRS and CDR2 YFSETQ. This CDR3 has 15 residues. CDR3 region: CASSLGDRDTDTQYF. In nucleotides, the CDR3 is TGCGCCAGCAGCTTGGGGGACAGAGACACAGATACGCAGTATTTT.

This chain joins TRBV28 and TRBJ1-5, with D hard to call. V was clipped by 6 bases and J by 7 bases, with 19 bases between them. The germline gives CDR1 MDHEN, CDR2 SYDVKM. CDR3 length equals 15 residues. DNA for the CDR3: TGTGCCAGCAGACAGATGGGAGGCGCCGGACAGCCCCAGCATTTT. It codes for CASRQMGGAGQPQHF.

The chain recombines TRBV6-5 with TRBJ2-2, with TRBD2 matching over 8 bases. CDR3 length: 16 residues. J was trimmed by 0 bases and V by 2 bases; bases with no gene match: 2. Looked up from germline, CDR1 is MNHEY and CDR2 is SVGAGI. In DNA form, the CDR3 reads TGTGCCAGCAGTTACCAGGGACTAGCGAACACCGGGGAGCTGTTTTTT. Its translation is CASSYQGLANTGELFF.

The chain carries TRBV4-3 and TRBJ2-7, with 9 bases that match TRBD1. The V gene's germline CDR1 is LGHNA and CDR2 YSLEER. The CDR3 extends over 16 amino acids. V was clipped by 1 base and J by 4 bases; unmatched bases: 8. The CDR3 DNA is TGCGCCAGCAGCCAAGCCCATAGTGGGACAGGGTACGAGCAGTACTTC. Protein sequence: CASSQAHSGTGYEQYF.

V is TRBV9 and J is TRBJ2-1; D unclear. Germline CDR1 and CDR2: SGDLS and YYNGEE. The CDR3 spans 14 residues. With 5 bases removed from V and 0 bases from J, the gap between germline ends came to 9 bases. The CDR3 DNA reads as TGTGCCAGCAGGAGGATAAGCTCCTACAATGAGCAGTTCTTC. Translation: CASRRISSYNEQFF.

The CDR3 DNA reads TGTGCCAGCAGCCACCGGGACAGGGGTCCCTTCGAGCAGTACTTC. Its translation is CASSHRDRGPFEQYF. V and J are TRBV6-5 and TRBJ2-7; TRBD1 agrees at 10 bases. The V and J ends lost 6 bases and 6 bases, in that order; junction bases with no gene match: 11. From germline, CDR1 is MNHEY and CDR2 SVGAGI. The CDR3 is 15 residues long.

This clone has a handful of counts. The CDR3 nucleotides are TGTGCCAGCAGTTACTCGGAGGGGTCTGGAAACACCATATATTTT. Its protein product is CASSYSEGSGNTIYF. J is TRBJ1-3 and V is TRBV6-5, with a possible D match to TRBD1 (5 bases). V was pared by 0 bases and J by 1 base, with 7 bases between. Germline V gene sequence: CDR1 MNHEY, CDR2 SVGAGI. The CDR3 covers 15 residues.

V is TRBV19 and J is TRBJ2-7, with 8 nucleotides matching TRBD1. The V gene's germline CDR1 is LNHDA and CDR2 SQIVND (reference sequence). V lost 3 bases to trimming and J lost 5 bases; unmatched junction nucleotides: 6. The CDR3 is 14 residues long. The CDR3 loop is CASSIPRGLDEQYF. The CDR3 DNA sequence: TGTGCCAGTAGTATTCCCAGGGGGCTCGACGAGCAGTACTTC.

V is TRBV7-2 and J is TRBJ2-2; TRBD2 is a possible D gene (6 bases). V lost 2 bases, J lost 5 bases, and 12 bases lay in between. CDR1 is SGHTA, CDR2 FQGNSA, per germline. This CDR3 comprises 15 residues. The CDR3 sequence: CASSLLGLTTGELFF. Written as DNA, the CDR3 is TGTGCCAGCAGCTTACTGGGACTGACGACCGGGGAGCTGTTTTTT.

V and J are TRBV19 and TRBJ2-7; 12 bases align to TRBD2. This CDR3 has 15 residues. Per germline, CDR1 LNHDA and CDR2 SQIVND (reference sequence). Trimming at V came to 6 bases and at J to 8 bases, leaving 11 bases not matched to a gene. The CDR3 region is CASSRLPTSGSKQYF. In nucleotides, the CDR3 is TGTGCCAGTAGCAGACTACCGACTAGCGGGAGTAAGCAGTACTTC.

This clone was counted only a few times. The chain couples TRBV30 to TRBJ2-7, with TRBD1 identical over 10 bases. The CDR3 consists of 14 residues. V dropped 3 bases and J dropped 5; count of bases not matched to a gene: 7. CDR1 and CDR2 (germline): GTSNPN, SVGIG (reference sequence). Here the CDR3 DNA reads TGTGCCTGGAGCGCCGGGACAGGGGTCGACGAGCAGTACTTC. It specifies CAWSAGTGVDEQYF.

The chain links TRBV7-9 to TRBJ2-3; 7 positions match TRBD2. This CDR3 is 15 amino acids long. J gave up 4 bases and V 7 bases, and 11 bases lay outside the gene matches. Germline V gene sequence: CDR1 SEHNR, CDR2 FQNEAQ (reference sequence). In DNA form, the CDR3 reads TGTGCCAGCACCCGGGGGGTGGCGGAGGCAGATACGCAGTATTTT. Translated, it gives CASTRGVAEADTQYF.

The chain combines TRBV5-4 with TRBJ2-7; possible D gene TRBD1, 6 bases. V was trimmed by 5 bases and J by 3 bases, leaving 12 bases between them. The CDR3 is 13 residues long. CDR1 SGHNT and CDR2 YYREEE come from the germline V gene (reference sequence). The CDR3 nucleotides are TGTGCCAGCAGAAAGGACAGACTCTACGAGCAGTACTTC. This sequence encodes CASRKDRLYEQYF.

As DNA, the CDR3 is TGTGCCAGCAGCTTAGTGGGACAGGGAAACACTGAAGCTTTCTTT. Its translation: CASSLVGQGNTEAFF. The J gene is TRBJ1-1, the V gene TRBV7-3; TRBD1 aligns across 9 bases. Germline loops: CDR1 SGHTA, CDR2 FQGTGA. The CDR3 is 15 residues long. Trimming took 2 bases from V and 2 from J; bases not matched to a gene: 3.